The entry that follows covers one TCR beta chain sequence. Its matching antigen is unknown. The data belong to a study of graft-versus-host responses after intestinal transplantation. Looking at the study overall: Recipients were all induced with anti-thymocyte globulin, then given tacrolimus and steroids for around three years. Findings of the study overall: Early post-transplant HvG declines showed an association with peak circulating GvH clone levels. Some GvH clones appeared in ileal mucosa or blood before recipient bone marrow. Within allografts, high graft-versus-host to host-versus-graft clonal ratios were seen among patients with graft-donor T cell macrochimerism.

Produced via immunoSEQ multiplex PCR; TCRdb's table is partial and in-frame only. Seen here are 100,000 or so clones, over 75% observed once, and the top ten hold roughly 1%. The sequencing used unstimulated CD4+ T cells sorted from spleen or lymph node cells, collected before transplant. The receptor comes from a human donor who was the organ donor for an intestinal transplant.

The CDR3 DNA reads as TGTGCCAGCAGTCGGGCCGACAGGGGACAAGGAAAGTACTATTACACAGATACGCAGTATTTT. Amino acids: CASSRADRGQGKYYYTDTQYF. This chain links TRBV28 with TRBJ2-3, with TRBD1 matching 8 bases. Germline values: CDR1 MDHEN, CDR2 SYDVKM. The CDR3 spans 21 residues. Trimming took 5 bases from V and 2 from J; bases not matched to a gene: 24.